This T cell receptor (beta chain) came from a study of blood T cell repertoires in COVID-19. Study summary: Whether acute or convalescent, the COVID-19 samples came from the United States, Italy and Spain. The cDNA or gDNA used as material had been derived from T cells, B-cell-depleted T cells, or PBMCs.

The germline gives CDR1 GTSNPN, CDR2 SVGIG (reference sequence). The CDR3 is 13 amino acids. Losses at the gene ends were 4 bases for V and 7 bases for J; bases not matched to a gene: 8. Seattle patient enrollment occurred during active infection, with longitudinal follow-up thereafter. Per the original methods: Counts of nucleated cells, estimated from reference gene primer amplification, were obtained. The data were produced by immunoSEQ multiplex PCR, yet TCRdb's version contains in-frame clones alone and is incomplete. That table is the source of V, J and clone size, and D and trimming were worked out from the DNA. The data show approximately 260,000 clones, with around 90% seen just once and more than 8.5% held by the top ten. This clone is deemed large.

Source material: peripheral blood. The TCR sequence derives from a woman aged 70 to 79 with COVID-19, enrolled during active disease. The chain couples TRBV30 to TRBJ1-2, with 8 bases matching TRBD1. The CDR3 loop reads CAWNRQGTGGYTF. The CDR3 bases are TGTGCCTGGAACCGACAGGGGACTGGTGGCTACACCTTC.